These 2 T cell receptor beta chains came from one sample sequenced in a study of blood T cell repertoires in COVID-19. The table came from immunoSEQ multiplex PCR; TCRdb's copy has only in-frame clones and leaves some out. The sample holds approximately 200,000 clones, about 88% seen once. Sequencing input: PBMCs or T cells enriched from blood (not recorded which). Receptors originate from a woman younger than 45 who had recovered from COVID-19.

CDR3 sequence: CASSLANTEAFF. The CDR3 DNA follows: TGTGCCAGCAGCTTAGCGAACACTGAAGCTTTCTTT. This sequence joins TRBV5-4 and TRBJ1-1; no definite D call. The CDR3 is 12 residues long. Per germline, CDR1 SGHNT and CDR2 YYREEE (reference sequence). Trimming stripped 2 bases from V and 1 base from J, with 3 bases between.

J is TRBJ1-2 and V is TRBV24-1; 10 bases are a match to TRBD1. CDR1 KGHDR and CDR2 SFDVKD come from the germline V gene. V lost 4 bases and J lost 5; bases outside the gene matches: 6. CDR3 size: 15 residues. CDR3 sequence reads: CATSDARGQGYGYTF. CDR3 coding DNA: TGTGCCACCAGTGACGCCAGGGGACAGGGGTATGGCTACACCTTC.